A single T cell receptor (beta chain) is shown here with its context. The antigen this receptor binds is unknown. Libraries were constructed by the immunoSEQ multiplex PCR assay. For the multiplex PCR, a mixture combining 60 forward primers for TCR Vbeta segments and 13 reverse primers for TCR Jbeta segments was used. Amplification of the CDR3 region of rearranged TCR beta genes was performed with a multiplex PCR assay on genomic DNA. Amplified TCR beta libraries were sequenced as 87-base-pair reads on the Illumina HiSeq System. In the original analysis: A later analysis counted about 76 million unique TCR beta chains across the 666 repertoires, and 9.5 million to 11 million of these chains were shared by at least two donors. A nearest-neighbor algorithm error-corrected the raw reads and collapsed the reads into unique sequences, merging closely related sequences to remove PCR and sequencing errors. V, D and J gene segments were assigned by aligning CDR3 sequences to IMGT reference sequences. Each retained sequence needed at least a six-nucleotide match to both a V gene segment and a J gene segment. Rearrangements were classified as productive when the CDR3 lacked stop codons and remained in frame with V and J, and all other rearrangements were classified as non-productive. Following IMGT convention, CDR3 was defined as the stretch from the second conserved V-encoded cysteine to the conserved J-encoded phenylalanine. The earlier analysis of roughly 590 of the donors excluded sequences that lacked an unambiguous match to a single V gene segment. An earlier analysis of several hundred of the donors called V segments functional above 56.7% productive rearrangements and segregating when the between-donor standard deviation exceeded 5%. To diagnose cytomegalovirus status from the catalog of TCR beta chain sequences, a statistical classification framework was built. In a later analysis, V and J genes were assigned by comparing TCR nucleotide sequences against IMGT/GENE-DB human TR gene sequences. A later analysis assigned CDR3 sequences and most-parsimonious VDJ recombination scenarios with the TCRdist pipeline. In a later analysis, every TCR beta chain was defined by the combination of its CDR3 amino acid sequence and its V-gene family, and reads without a unique V-gene family were dropped. As a way to deal with suspected cross-contamination and a sequencing artifact, a later analysis dropped 450 to 600 nucleotide sequences that were highly shared and had low generation probability. In a later analysis, a clonal expansion index for each public chain was calculated from normalized within-repertoire ranks of inferred template counts. A later analysis computed generation probabilities with a VDJ recombination model fitted to out-of-frame rearrangements, and checked the results against IGoR. In a later analysis, TCR-TCR, TCR-HLA and TCR-CMV co-occurrence was scored with hypergeometric tests, and a repertoire-size bias correction was applied to TCR pairs. False discovery rates were estimated in a later analysis by permuting HLA or CMV assignments 20 times. In a later analysis, co-occurring TCRs were grouped with DBSCAN, and TCRdist sequence similarity was added when clustering was performed within HLA-allele-positive subsets. Co-occurrence clustering excluded repertoires with fewer than 30,000 or more than 120,000 public chains, plus five with anomalous nucleotide sharing. TCRdb mirrors the immuneACCESS table, restricted to in-frame sequences. Some clones are absent from its copies; in checked studies, under half trace to an unresolved V gene, and the reason for the others is unknown. Clonal size and the V and J genes are those of that table, whereas D and trimming came from the DNA. The table kept for this sample lists about 130,000 clones. Approximately 1.6% of the sample rests with the top ten.

The cohort was made up of roughly 670 healthy bone marrow donors. At the time of sampling, all cohort members were nominally healthy, though unrecorded immune exposures were likely present. The donor tested CMV seropositive and was one of the 289 seropositive cohort members. A peripheral blood sample was provided by each donor, and peripheral blood mononuclear cells were used for TCR beta sequencing. Genomic DNA extraction from the blood cell samples was performed with the Qiagen DNeasy Blood Extraction Kit. The sample originates from a study of cytomegalovirus exposure and HLA in healthy donors (dated by TCRdb to between 2016 and 2019). Study-level background: In an earlier analysis of 450 to 750 of the donors, 276 Gb of sequence data and 120 million or so unique TCR beta sequences from about 179 million T cells were reported. Among some 400 genotyped donors of the cohort, an average of roughly 230,000 unique TCR beta nucleotide sequences was sequenced per donor, of which roughly 17% were non-productive. In the later analysis, no new phenotypic data were used to find candidate immune exposures; instead, reliance was placed on TCR beta sequences and their occurrence across donors. The genetic ancestry cluster associated with self-reported Caucasian donors included over 80% of the approximately 430 genotyped donors. The study aimed to test whether signatures of past pathogen exposure could be identified by cataloging public T cell receptors. In addition to the first cohort of 666 subjects, a separate validation cohort of 120 different subjects was used. Roughly 5 DR-DQ haplotypes were treated as single units for association and clustering because of strong linkage in the cohort. A later analysis re-examined previously published TCR beta repertoires from about 670 donors and added high-resolution HLA genotyping to investigate patterns of TCR occurrence. Every repertoire in the discovery cohort had been generated on one and the same sequencing platform. Donor age, sex, ethnicity and CMV serostatus were compiled alongside the repertoire data. In a later genetic analysis, genome-wide SNP genotypes for about 55% of the 666 donors were used, and that subset was treated as a discovery cohort. Class I and class II HLA loci were covered by the typing at four-digit resolution. The number of typed donors differed by locus: about 629-630 for A, B, C, DRB1 and DQB1; roughly 510 for DQA1; 606 for DPA1; and 400 to 480 for DPB1. The study profiled the T cell repertoires of under 700 subjects by immunosequencing and related them to cytomegalovirus serostatus. The study combined high-throughput TCR immunosequencing, statistical association of individual TCRs with disease status, and machine learning to predict cytomegalovirus infection status. An early release covering about 600 HLA-typed donors comprised approximately 300 gigabases of sequencing data and approximately 85 million unique TCR sequences. An earlier analysis of approximately 630 of the donors applied high-throughput TCR beta sequencing to assess whether each TCR beta V gene segment acted as functional or pseudogenic. Paper-wide results and their limitations: Broadly in line with IMGT annotations, most TCR beta V segments showed up in productive rearrangements about 90% or about 30% of the time in an earlier analysis of around 550 of the donors. The only immune exposure information available for the cohort was CMV serostatus. In the study, around 160 TCR beta chains were listed as associated with cytomegalovirus. A cluster of highly shared sequence variants was judged likely to be a technical artifact of the sequencing pipeline. In this cohort, only TCR beta chains were sequenced, and detectable features were limited by the absence of alpha or paired-chain data. The earlier analysis of a few hundred of the donors excluded seventeen rarely observed V segments, including chromosome 9 orphons, because counts were too low. The presence/absence analyses assumed that sequencing depth was roughly uniform across donors, and that assumption may not be true. A later analysis found that TCR association rates varied across HLA loci, with DRB1 alleles showing the most associated TCRs and HLA-C alleles the fewest. Strong co-occurrence of HLA alleles, especially DR and DQ, made assigning TCR associations to individual alleles difficult. Linkage disequilibrium might explain the correlated functional status among segregating V segments, but an unknown experimental factor could not be ruled out. Because the 87-base-pair reads could not distinguish some IMGT-functional V segments, including TRBV6-2 and TRBV6-3, those segments were excluded. In a later analysis, about 16,000 TCR beta sequences were associated with specific HLA alleles at a false discovery rate of 0.05. While some public TCRs were present in many individuals, most TCR sequences turned up only very rarely across donors. In a later analysis, several top co-occurrence clusters were reported to appear linked to parvovirus B19, influenza, CMV and Epstein-Barr virus. A further reported finding was that TCR beta sequences accurately predicted the HLA-A and HLA-B alleles for most subjects in the first cohort. The classifier was reported to diagnose cytomegalovirus status with high specificity and sensitivity in both the original cohort and the validation cohort. A later genetic analysis associated a missense DCLRE1C variant with V-gene and J-gene trimming of TCR beta chains, and an independent cohort replicated the association. A later analysis found that most CMV-associated TCR beta chains appeared HLA-restricted, with HLA associations seemingly driven largely by CMV exposure. In a later genetic analysis, fewer N-insertions in productive TCRs were reported among donors in an Asian-associated ancestry cluster than the approximately 710-donor mean. In a later analysis, HLA-associated TCR beta chains were found to be more clonally expanded and to have lower generation probabilities than equally common non-associated chains. The authors suggested that the approach could potentially be generalized to other disease states and immunological phenotypes. Three of the identified cytomegalovirus-associated TCR beta chains were confirmed in vitro to be specific for cytomegalovirus antigens. Because some donors lacked HLA typing at each locus, the association tests relied only on the typed subset.

The V end gives up 9 bases and the J end 0 bases, leaving 6 bases in the junction not matched to a gene. Inclusive of the bounding cysteine and phenylalanine, the CDR3 is 16 residues long. The CDR3 DNA has 48 bases and is translated from base 1. CDR1 MGHDK and CDR2 SYGVNS were looked up in the germline V gene. The clonotype was recovered from a woman aged 40 to 50 in good health and CMV-seropositive. Specimen: PBMCs. The chain couples TRBV25-1 to TRBJ2-3, and TRBD2 aligns with 13 junction nucleotides. The CDR3 protein: CASSTSGRLSTDTQYF. The bases are TGTGCCAGTTCGACTAGCGGGAGGCTTAGCACAGATACGCAGTATTTT.